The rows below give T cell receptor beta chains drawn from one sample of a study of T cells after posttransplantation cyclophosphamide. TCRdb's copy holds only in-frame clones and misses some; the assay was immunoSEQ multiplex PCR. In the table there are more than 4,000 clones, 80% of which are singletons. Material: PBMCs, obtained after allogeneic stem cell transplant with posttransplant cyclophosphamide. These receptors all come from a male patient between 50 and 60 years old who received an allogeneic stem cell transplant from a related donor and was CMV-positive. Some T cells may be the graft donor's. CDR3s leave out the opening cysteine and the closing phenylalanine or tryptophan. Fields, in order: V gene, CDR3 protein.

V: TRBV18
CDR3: ASSRPRRQGEDTQY

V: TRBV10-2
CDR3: ASRDTGSYEQY

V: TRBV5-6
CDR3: ASSQRLTGAQDTQY

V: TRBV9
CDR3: ASSATQGPNSPLH

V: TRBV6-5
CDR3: ASSYSYINSPLH

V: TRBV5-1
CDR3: ASSLGGVNEKLF

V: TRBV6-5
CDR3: ASSYRSGNTIY

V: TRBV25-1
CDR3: ASSRQGSYEQY

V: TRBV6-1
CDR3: ASSEVTTGVSYEQY

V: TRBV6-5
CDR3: ASSYQGNYGYT

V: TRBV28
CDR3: ASSRGGGYEQY

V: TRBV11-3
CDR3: ASSLGGLSSYEQY

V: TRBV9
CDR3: ASSSRRLAGPLTDTQY

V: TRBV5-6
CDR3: ASSLVTDSGANVLT

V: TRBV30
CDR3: AWSREGLYGYT

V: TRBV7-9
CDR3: ASSLASTGAEQY

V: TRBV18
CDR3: ASSDSSETQY

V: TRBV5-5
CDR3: ASSPRTGSSTNGYT

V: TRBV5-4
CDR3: ASSTRQGSGSGELF

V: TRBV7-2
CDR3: ASSLSGRDTQY

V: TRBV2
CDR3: ASSDDKKTYGYT

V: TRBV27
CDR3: ASTAGGVSYNEQF

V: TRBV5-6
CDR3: ASSHRASTDTQY